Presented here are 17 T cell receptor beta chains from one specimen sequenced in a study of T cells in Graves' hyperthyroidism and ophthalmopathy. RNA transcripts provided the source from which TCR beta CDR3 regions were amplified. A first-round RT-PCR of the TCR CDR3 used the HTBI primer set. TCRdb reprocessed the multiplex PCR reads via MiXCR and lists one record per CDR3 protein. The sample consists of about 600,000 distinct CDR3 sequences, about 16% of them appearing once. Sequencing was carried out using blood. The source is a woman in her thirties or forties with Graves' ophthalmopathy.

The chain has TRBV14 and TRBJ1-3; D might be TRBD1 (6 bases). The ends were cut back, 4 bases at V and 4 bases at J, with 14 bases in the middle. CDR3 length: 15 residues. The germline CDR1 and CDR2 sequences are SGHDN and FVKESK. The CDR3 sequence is CASSPGGGRGNTIYF. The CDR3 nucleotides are TGTGCCAGCAGCCCCGGCGGGGGGCGCGGAAACACCATATATTTT.

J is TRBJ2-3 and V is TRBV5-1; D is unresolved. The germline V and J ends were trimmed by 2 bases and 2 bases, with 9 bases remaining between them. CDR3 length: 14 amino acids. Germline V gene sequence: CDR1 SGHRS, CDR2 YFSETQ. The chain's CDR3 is CASSFSQATDTQYF. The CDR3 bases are TGCGCCAGCAGCTTTTCCCAGGCCACAGATACGCAGTATTTT.

CDR3 sequence (DNA): TGTGCCAGCAGTTCTACCCAGGACGAGCAGTACTTC. It codes for CASSSTQDEQYF. V gene TRBV28 combines with J gene TRBJ2-7; D not certain. CDR3 size: 12 residues. CDR1 and CDR2 from the germline V gene are MDHEN and SYDVKM. Trimming took 4 bases from V and 5 from J, leaving 9 bases between them.

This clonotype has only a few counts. In DNA form, the CDR3 reads TGTGCCAGCAGTTACCAAGACGGTGGAGATACGCAGTATTTT. It encodes CASSYQDGGDTQYF. The V and J genes are TRBV6-5 and TRBJ2-3, with D hard to call. CDR1 is MNHEY and CDR2 is SVGAGI in the germline V gene. The CDR3 is 14 amino acids. Trimming stripped 2 bases from V and 5 bases from J, with 11 bases between.

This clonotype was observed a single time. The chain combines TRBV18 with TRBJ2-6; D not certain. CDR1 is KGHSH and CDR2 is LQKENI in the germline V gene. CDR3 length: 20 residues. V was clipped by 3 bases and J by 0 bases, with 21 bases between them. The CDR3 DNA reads TGTGCCAGCTCACCGTTCGGGCCGGCTGGGCCTCTCTCTGGGGCCAACGTCCTGACTTTC. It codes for CASSPFGPAGPLSGANVLTF.

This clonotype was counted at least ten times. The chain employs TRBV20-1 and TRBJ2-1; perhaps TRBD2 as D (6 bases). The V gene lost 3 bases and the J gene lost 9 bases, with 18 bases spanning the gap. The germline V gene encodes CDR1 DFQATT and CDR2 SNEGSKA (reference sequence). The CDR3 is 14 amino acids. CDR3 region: CSASPGPERAEQFF. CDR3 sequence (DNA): TGCAGTGCTAGTCCTGGCCCCGAGCGGGCTGAGCAGTTCTTC.

The CDR3 DNA sequence: TGTGCCAGCAGCTTACGGGCTAGCGGGAACACCGGGGAGCTGTTTTTT. Amino acid sequence: CASSLRASGNTGELFF. This rearrangement joins TRBV11-2 to TRBJ2-2; 7 bases align to TRBD2. The CDR3 spans 16 residues. Germline values: CDR1 SGHAT, CDR2 FQNNGV. V gave up 2 bases and J gave up 1 base; unmatched junction bases: 4.

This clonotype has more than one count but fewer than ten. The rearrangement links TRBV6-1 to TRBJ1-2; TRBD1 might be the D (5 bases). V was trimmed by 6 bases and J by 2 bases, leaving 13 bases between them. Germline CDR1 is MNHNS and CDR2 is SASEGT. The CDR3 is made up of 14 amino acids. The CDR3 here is CASRPGGTNYGYTF. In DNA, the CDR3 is TGTGCCAGCAGGCCGGGGGGAACAAACTATGGCTACACCTTC.

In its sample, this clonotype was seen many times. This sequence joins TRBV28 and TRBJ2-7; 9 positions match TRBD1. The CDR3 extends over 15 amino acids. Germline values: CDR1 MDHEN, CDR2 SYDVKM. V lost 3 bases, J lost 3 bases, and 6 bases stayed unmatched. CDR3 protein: CASSFAGQGYYEQYF. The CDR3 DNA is TGTGCCAGCAGTTTTGCAGGACAGGGGTACTACGAGCAGTACTTC. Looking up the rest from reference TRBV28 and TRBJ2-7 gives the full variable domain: DVKVTQSSRYLVKRTGEKVFLECVQDMDHENMFWYRQDPGLGLRLIYFSYDVKMKEKGDIPEGYSVSREKKERFSLILESASTNQTSMYLCASSFAGQGYYEQYFGPGTRLTVT.

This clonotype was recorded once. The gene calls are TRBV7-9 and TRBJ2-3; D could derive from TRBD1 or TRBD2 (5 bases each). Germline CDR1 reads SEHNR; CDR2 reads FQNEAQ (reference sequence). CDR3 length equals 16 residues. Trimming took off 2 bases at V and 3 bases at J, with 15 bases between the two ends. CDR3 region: CASSLIQGAGTDTQYF. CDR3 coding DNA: TGTGCCAGCAGCTTAATCCAGGGAGCTGGGACAGATACGCAGTATTTT. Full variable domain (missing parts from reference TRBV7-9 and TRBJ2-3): DTGVSQNPRHKITKRGQNVTFRCDPISEHNRLYWYRQTLGQGPEFLTYFQNEAQLEKSRLLSDRFSAERPKGSFSTLEIQRTEQGDSAMYLCASSLIQGAGTDTQYFGPGTRLTVL.

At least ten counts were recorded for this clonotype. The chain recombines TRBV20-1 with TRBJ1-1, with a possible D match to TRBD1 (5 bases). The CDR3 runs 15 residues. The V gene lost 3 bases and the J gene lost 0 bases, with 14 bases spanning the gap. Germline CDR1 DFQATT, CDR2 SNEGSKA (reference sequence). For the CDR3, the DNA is TGCAGTGCTAGCGGCCAGGGATCCCTGAACACTGAAGCTTTCTTT. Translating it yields CSASGQGSLNTEAFF.

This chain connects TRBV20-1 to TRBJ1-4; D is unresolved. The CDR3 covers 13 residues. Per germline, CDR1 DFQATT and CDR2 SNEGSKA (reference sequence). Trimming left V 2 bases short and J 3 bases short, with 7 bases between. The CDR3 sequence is CSARHVPNEKLFF. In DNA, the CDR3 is TGCAGTGCTAGACACGTTCCTAATGAAAAACTGTTTTTT.

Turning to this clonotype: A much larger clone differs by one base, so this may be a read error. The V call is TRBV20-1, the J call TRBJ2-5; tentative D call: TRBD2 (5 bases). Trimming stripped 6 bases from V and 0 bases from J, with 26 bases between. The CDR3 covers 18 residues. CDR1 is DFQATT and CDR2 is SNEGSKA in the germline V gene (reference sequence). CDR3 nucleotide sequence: TGCAGTGCGGACTCTGACTCAGAGGCCCTCCTTAACCAAGAGACCCAGTACTTC. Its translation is CSADSDSEALLNQETQYF.

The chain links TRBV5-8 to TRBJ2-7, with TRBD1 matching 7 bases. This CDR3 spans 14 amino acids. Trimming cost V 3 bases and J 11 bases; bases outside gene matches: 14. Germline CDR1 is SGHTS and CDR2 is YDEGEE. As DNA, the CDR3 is TGTGCCAGCAGCTCCGGGACAGCTCTTCCCACGGAGTACTTC. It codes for CASSSGTALPTEYF.

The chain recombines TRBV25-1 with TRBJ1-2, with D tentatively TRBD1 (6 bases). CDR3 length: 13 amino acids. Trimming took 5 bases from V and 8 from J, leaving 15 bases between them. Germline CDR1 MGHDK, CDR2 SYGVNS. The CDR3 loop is CASSPGHGGGYTF. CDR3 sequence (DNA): TGTGCCAGCAGTCCGGGACATGGGGGAGGCTACACCTTC.

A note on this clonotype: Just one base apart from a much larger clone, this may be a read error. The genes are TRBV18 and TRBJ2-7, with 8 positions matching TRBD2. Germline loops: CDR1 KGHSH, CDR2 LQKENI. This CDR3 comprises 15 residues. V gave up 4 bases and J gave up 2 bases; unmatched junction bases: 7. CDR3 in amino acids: CASSQTSGGTYEQYF. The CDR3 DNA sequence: TGTGCCAGCTCACAAACTAGCGGAGGGACCTACGAGCAGTACTTC. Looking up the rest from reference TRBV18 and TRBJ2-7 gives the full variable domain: NAGVMQNPRHLVRRRGQEARLRCSPMKGHSHVYWYRQLPEEGLKFMVYLQKENIIDESGMPKERFSAEFPKEGPSILRIQQVVRGDSAAYFCASSQTSGGTYEQYFGPGTRLTVT.

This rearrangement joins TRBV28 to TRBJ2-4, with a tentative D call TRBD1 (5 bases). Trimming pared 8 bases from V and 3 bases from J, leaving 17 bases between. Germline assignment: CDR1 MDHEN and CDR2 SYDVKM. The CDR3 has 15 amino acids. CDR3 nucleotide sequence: TGTGCCAGCGAAGAAGGACATCGTGGCAAAAACATTCAGTACTTC. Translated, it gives CASEEGHRGKNIQYF.